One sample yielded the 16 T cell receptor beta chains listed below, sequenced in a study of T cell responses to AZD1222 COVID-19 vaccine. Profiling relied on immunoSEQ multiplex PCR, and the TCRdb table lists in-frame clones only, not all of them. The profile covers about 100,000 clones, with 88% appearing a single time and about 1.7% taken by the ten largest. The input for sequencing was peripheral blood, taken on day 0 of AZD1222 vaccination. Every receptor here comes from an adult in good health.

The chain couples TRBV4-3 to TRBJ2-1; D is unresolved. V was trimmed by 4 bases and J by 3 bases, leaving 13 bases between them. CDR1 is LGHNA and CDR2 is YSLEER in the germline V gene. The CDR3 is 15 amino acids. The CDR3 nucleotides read TGCGCCAGCAGCCCATCCGCTCCCAACTACAATGAGCAGTTCTTC. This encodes CASSPSAPNYNEQFF.

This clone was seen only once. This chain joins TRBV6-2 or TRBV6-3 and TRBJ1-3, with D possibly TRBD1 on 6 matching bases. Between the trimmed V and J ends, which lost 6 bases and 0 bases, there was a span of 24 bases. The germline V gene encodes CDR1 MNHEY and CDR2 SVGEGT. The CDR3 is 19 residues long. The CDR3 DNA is TGTGCCAGCAGCTTTTTCCGAATCTACGGGGGCCCCTCTGGAAACACCATATATTTT. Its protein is CASSFFRIYGGPSGNTIYF.

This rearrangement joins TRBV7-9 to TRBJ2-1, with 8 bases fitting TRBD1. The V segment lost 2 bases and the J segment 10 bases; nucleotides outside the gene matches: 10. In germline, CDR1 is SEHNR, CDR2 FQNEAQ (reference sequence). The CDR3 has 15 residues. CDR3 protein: CASSLRDRQSGEQFF. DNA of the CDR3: TGTGCCAGCAGCTTACGGGACAGGCAAAGTGGCGAGCAGTTCTTC.

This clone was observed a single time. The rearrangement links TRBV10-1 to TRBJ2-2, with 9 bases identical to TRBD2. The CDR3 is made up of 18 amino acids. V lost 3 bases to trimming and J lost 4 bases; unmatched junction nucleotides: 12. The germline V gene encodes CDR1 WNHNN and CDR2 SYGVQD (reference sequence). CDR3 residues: CASSDLGHGLATTGELFF. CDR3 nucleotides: TGCGCCAGCAGTGATTTAGGGCACGGACTAGCGACCACCGGGGAGCTGTTTTTT.

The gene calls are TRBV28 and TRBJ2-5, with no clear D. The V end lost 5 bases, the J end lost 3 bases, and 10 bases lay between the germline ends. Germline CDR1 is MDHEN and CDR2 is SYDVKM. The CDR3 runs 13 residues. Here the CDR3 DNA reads TGTGCCAGCAGTGTAGGATTTAAAGAGACCCAGTACTTC. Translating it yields CASSVGFKETQYF. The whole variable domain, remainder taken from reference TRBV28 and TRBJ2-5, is DVKVTQSSRYLVKRTGEKVFLECVQDMDHENMFWYRQDPGLGLRLIYFSYDVKMKEKGDIPEGYSVSREKKERFSLILESASTNQTSMYLCASSVGFKETQYFGPGTRLLVL.

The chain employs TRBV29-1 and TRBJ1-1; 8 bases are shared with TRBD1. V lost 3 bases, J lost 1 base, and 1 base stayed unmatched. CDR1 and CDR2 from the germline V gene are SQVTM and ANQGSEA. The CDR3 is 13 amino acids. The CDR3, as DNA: TGCAGCGTTGAGGGACAGGAGAACACTGAAGCTTTCTTT. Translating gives CSVEGQENTEAFF.

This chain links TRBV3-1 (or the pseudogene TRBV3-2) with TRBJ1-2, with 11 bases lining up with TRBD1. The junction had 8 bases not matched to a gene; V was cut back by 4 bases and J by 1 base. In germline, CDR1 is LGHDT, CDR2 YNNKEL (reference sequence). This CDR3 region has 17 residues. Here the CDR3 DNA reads TGTGCCAGCAGCCCCCGGGACAGGGGGAACCTTAACTATGGCTACACCTTC. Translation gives CASSPRDRGNLNYGYTF.

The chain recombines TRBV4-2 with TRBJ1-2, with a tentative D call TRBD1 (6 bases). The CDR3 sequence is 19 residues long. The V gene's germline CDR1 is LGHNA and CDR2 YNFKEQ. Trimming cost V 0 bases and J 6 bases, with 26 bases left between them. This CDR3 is CASSQDVQVDAGGGNGYTF. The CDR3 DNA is TGTGCCAGCAGCCAAGATGTACAGGTGGATGCCGGAGGGGGGAATGGCTACACCTTC.

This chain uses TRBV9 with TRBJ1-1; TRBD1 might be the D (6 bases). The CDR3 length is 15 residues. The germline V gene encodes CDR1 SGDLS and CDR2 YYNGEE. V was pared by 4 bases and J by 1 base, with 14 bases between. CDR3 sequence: CASSPGGRENTEAFF. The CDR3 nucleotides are TGTGCCAGCAGCCCCGGGGGCAGGGAGAACACTGAAGCTTTCTTT.

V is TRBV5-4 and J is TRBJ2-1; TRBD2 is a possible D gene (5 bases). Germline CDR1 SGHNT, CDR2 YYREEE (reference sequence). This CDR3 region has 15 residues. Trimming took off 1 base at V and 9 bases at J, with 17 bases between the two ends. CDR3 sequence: CASSLRGGGKGEQFF. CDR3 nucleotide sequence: TGTGCCAGCAGCTTGCGGGGTGGAGGAAAGGGTGAGCAGTTCTTC.

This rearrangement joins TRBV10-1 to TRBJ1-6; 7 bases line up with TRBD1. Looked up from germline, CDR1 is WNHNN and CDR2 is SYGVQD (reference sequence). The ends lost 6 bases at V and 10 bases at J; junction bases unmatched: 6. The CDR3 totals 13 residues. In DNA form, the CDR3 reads TGCGCCAGCAGAAGGGACAGTTACTCACCCCTCCACTTT. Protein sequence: CASRRDSYSPLHF.

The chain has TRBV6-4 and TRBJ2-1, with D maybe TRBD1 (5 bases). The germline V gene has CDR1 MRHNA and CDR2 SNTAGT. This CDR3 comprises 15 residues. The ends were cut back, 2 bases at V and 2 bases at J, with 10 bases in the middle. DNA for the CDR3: TGTGCCAGCAGTGACCAGGCAGGGACCTACAATGAGCAGTTCTTC. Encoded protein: CASSDQAGTYNEQFF.

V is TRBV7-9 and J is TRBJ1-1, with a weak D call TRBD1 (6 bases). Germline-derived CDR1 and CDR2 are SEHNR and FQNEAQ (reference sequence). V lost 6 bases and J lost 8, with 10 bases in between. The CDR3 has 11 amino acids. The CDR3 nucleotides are TGTGCCAGCAGGGGGGCCCTAGAAGCTTTCTTT. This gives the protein CASRGALEAFF.

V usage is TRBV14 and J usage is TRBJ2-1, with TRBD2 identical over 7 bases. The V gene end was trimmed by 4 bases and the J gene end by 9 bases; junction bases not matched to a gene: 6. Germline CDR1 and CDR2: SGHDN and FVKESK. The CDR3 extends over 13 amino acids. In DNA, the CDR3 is TGTGCCAGCAGCCCCGGACTAGTCGGTGAGCAGTTCTTC. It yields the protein CASSPGLVGEQFF.

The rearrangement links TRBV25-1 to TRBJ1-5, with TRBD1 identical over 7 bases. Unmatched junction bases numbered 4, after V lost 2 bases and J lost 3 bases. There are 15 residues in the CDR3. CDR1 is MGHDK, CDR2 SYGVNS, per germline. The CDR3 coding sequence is TGTGCCAGCAGTGAAGAGGGACAGCTCAATCAGCCCCAGCATTTT. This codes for CASSEEGQLNQPQHF.

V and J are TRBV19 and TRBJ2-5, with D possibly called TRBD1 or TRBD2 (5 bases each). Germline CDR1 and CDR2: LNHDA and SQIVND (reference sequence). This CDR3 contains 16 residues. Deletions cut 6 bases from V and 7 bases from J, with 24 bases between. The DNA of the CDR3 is TGTGCCAGTAGCAGGTCGCGGGCGGGCGAGAGGGGGACCCAGTACTTC. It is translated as CASSRSRAGERGTQYF.